Listed below are T cell receptor beta chains from one sample, sequenced in a study of T cells after yellow fever vaccination. From the 5' RACE reads, TCRdb called clonotypes with MiXCR, one entry per CDR3 protein. Here the sample spans some 300,000 distinct CDR3 sequences, 8.5% to 10% being singletons. The sample here was CD4+ T cells sorted from PBMCs, taken 5 days after the yellow fever booster vaccination. These receptors were taken from a man between 18 and 35 years old who received the YFV17D yellow fever vaccine. Both conserved end residues are part of each CDR3. The order of the fields is D gene, clone size, V gene, J gene, CDR3 DNA, CDR3 protein. The D gene is left open where the match is weak. Not every row has a clone size; where given, it reads once, few, many or a size class.

D gene: TRBD1
clone size: -
V gene: TRBV5-6
J gene: TRBJ1-4
CDR3 DNA: TGTGCCAGCAGCCTGAACAGGGGTACTAATGAAAAACTGTTTTTT
CDR3 protein: CASSLNRGTNEKLFF

D gene: TRBD2
clone size: medium-sized
V gene: TRBV11-2
J gene: TRBJ2-1
CDR3 DNA: TGTGCCAGCAGCCACAGCGGGGGCCCCGTCCGGGGAGGGTTCTTC
CDR3 protein: CASSHSGGPVRGGFF

D gene: -
clone size: many
V gene: TRBV5-1
J gene: TRBJ1-3
CDR3 DNA: TGCGCCAGCAGCCCGGAGGGGGGAAACACCATATATTTT
CDR3 protein: CASSPEGGNTIYF

D gene: -
clone size: many
V gene: TRBV11-1
J gene: TRBJ1-1
CDR3 DNA: TGTGCCAGCAGCTTGGGGACGGGGGTTGAAGCTTTCTTT
CDR3 protein: CASSLGTGVEAFF

D gene: TRBD1
clone size: many
V gene: TRBV29-1
J gene: TRBJ2-5
CDR3 DNA: TGCAGCGTTGAACGACAGGGGGCAGAGACCCAGTACTTC
CDR3 protein: CSVERQGAETQYF

D gene: TRBD1
clone size: few
V gene: TRBV7-2
J gene: TRBJ2-5
CDR3 DNA: TGTGCCAGCAGCTTTTACAGGGGGGAGACCCAGTACTTC
CDR3 protein: CASSFYRGETQYF

D gene: -
clone size: -
V gene: TRBV7-9
J gene: TRBJ1-5
CDR3 DNA: TGTGCCAGCAGCCCGGGGGCAGGCGATAGCAATCAGCCCCAGCATTTT
CDR3 protein: CASSPGAGDSNQPQHF

D gene: TRBD2
clone size: many
V gene: TRBV7-2
J gene: TRBJ2-1
CDR3 DNA: TGTGCCAGCAGCTTAGGGGCGGGGGGTAGTGAGCAGTTCTTC
CDR3 protein: CASSLGAGGSEQFF

D gene: TRBD2
clone size: few
V gene: TRBV6-1
J gene: TRBJ2-3
CDR3 DNA: TGTGCCAGCAGTTACTCAGGACTAGCGGGGTTGGGAGATACGCAGTATTTT
CDR3 protein: CASSYSGLAGLGDTQYF

D gene: TRBD2
clone size: few
V gene: TRBV5-1
J gene: TRBJ2-3
CDR3 DNA: TGCGCCAGCAGCTGGGGGACTAGCGGGGCGGATACGCAGTATTTT
CDR3 protein: CASSWGTSGADTQYF

D gene: TRBD1
clone size: many
V gene: TRBV6-6
J gene: TRBJ1-1
CDR3 DNA: TGTGCCAGCAGTTTAGCAGGGGGCACGGCCCTGAACACTGAAGCTTTCTTT
CDR3 protein: CASSLAGGTALNTEAFF

D gene: -
clone size: -
V gene: TRBV9
J gene: TRBJ2-5
CDR3 DNA: TGTGCCAGCACCGTGTTAGGACAACCACAAGAGACCCAGTACTTC
CDR3 protein: CASTVLGQPQETQYF

D gene: -
clone size: many
V gene: TRBV5-4
J gene: TRBJ1-6
CDR3 DNA: TGTGCCAGCAGCTCTTCAGGGACGATCGATTCACCCCTCCACTTT
CDR3 protein: CASSSSGTIDSPLHF

D gene: -
clone size: -
V gene: TRBV12-3/TRBV12-4
J gene: TRBJ1-1
CDR3 DNA: TGTGCCAGCAGTTTATTTCAGAACACTGAAGCTTTCTTT
CDR3 protein: CASSLFQNTEAFF

D gene: TRBD2
clone size: -
V gene: TRBV9
J gene: TRBJ2-1
CDR3 DNA: TGTGCCAGCAGCGTAGGGGAAGCGGGGGGAGCATGGGAGCAGTTCTTC
CDR3 protein: CASSVGEAGGAWEQFF

D gene: -
clone size: many
V gene: TRBV4-2
J gene: TRBJ1-5
CDR3 DNA: TGTGCCAGCAGCCAAGTCGACCAAGGAGGGTATCAGCCCCAGCATTTT
CDR3 protein: CASSQVDQGGYQPQHF

D gene: -
clone size: few
V gene: TRBV3-1
J gene: TRBJ1-6
CDR3 DNA: TGTGCCAGCAGCCAATCGGACAGCGTAAATTCACCCCTCCACTTT
CDR3 protein: CASSQSDSVNSPLHF

D gene: -
clone size: many
V gene: TRBV5-1
J gene: TRBJ2-1
CDR3 DNA: TGCGCCAGCAGCTTGGAGGGGGACTCCTACAATGAGCAGTTCTTC
CDR3 protein: CASSLEGDSYNEQFF

D gene: -
clone size: many
V gene: TRBV7-2
J gene: TRBJ2-1
CDR3 DNA: TGTGCCAGCAGCTCCTCCTCGACTATCCCCCCTGAGCAGTTCTTC
CDR3 protein: CASSSSSTIPPEQFF

D gene: -
clone size: few
V gene: TRBV11-2
J gene: TRBJ2-5
CDR3 DNA: TGTGCCAGCAGCTTAGGGACACCAGTGGGGACCCAGTACTTC
CDR3 protein: CASSLGTPVGTQYF

D gene: -
clone size: many
V gene: TRBV4-3
J gene: TRBJ2-5
CDR3 DNA: TGCGCCAGCACCCCCGGGCCCCGAGCGGGAGAGACCCAGTACTTC
CDR3 protein: CASTPGPRAGETQYF

D gene: TRBD2
clone size: few
V gene: TRBV5-1
J gene: TRBJ2-7
CDR3 DNA: TGCGCCAGCAGCTTGGACCTAGCGGGGGGGCCCAACGAGCAGTACTTC
CDR3 protein: CASSLDLAGGPNEQYF

D gene: -
clone size: few
V gene: TRBV12-3/TRBV12-4
J gene: TRBJ2-7
CDR3 DNA: TGTGCCAGCAGTTTCCCAGGGGGGTACGAGCAGTACTTC
CDR3 protein: CASSFPGGYEQYF

D gene: -
clone size: -
V gene: TRBV6-2/TRBV6-3
J gene: TRBJ2-6
CDR3 DNA: TGTGCCAGCAGTCCCTTTGTAGCTGGGGCCAACGTCCTGACTTTC
CDR3 protein: CASSPFVAGANVLTF

D gene: -
clone size: few
V gene: TRBV5-4
J gene: TRBJ1-2
CDR3 DNA: TGTGCCAGCAGCTTGGATGCGGAACGGCATGGCTACACCTTC
CDR3 protein: CASSLDAERHGYTF

D gene: -
clone size: many
V gene: TRBV9
J gene: TRBJ1-3
CDR3 DNA: TGTGCCAGCAGCGTAGATGGAGTGACTATTGGCGGAAACACCATATATTTT
CDR3 protein: CASSVDGVTIGGNTIYF

D gene: -
clone size: -
V gene: TRBV7-9
J gene: TRBJ2-1
CDR3 DNA: TGTGCCAGCAGCCTATTGGTCAACAATGAGCAGTTCTTC
CDR3 protein: CASSLLVNNEQFF

D gene: TRBD1
clone size: few
V gene: TRBV5-6
J gene: TRBJ1-4
CDR3 DNA: TGTGCCAGCAGCTTGGGAACGGGACAGGGGTATGAAAAACTGTTTTTT
CDR3 protein: CASSLGTGQGYEKLFF

D gene: TRBD2
clone size: few
V gene: TRBV9
J gene: TRBJ2-2
CDR3 DNA: TGTGCCAGCAGTAGCCATAGCGGGGGAACCGGGGAGCTGTTTTTT
CDR3 protein: CASSSHSGGTGELFF

D gene: -
clone size: once
V gene: TRBV2
J gene: TRBJ2-2
CDR3 DNA: TGTGCCAGCAGTGTAGGGAAAGGGAAGCTGTTTTTT
CDR3 protein: CASSVGKGKLFF

D gene: -
clone size: -
V gene: TRBV6-2/TRBV6-3
J gene: TRBJ2-2
CDR3 DNA: TGTGCCAGCAGTTACCCCCCCTACACCGGGGAGCTGTTTTTT
CDR3 protein: CASSYPPYTGELFF

D gene: -
clone size: -
V gene: TRBV7-2
J gene: TRBJ2-3
CDR3 DNA: TGTGCCAGCAGCGTCGGGGGGCCCGCCACAGATACGCAGTATTTT
CDR3 protein: CASSVGGPATDTQYF

D gene: -
clone size: few
V gene: TRBV4-2
J gene: TRBJ2-3
CDR3 DNA: TGTGCCAGCAGCCAAGATCGGGGCGGGGTGACAGATACGCAGTATTTT
CDR3 protein: CASSQDRGGVTDTQYF

D gene: -
clone size: few
V gene: TRBV20-1
J gene: TRBJ1-2
CDR3 DNA: TGCAGTGCGACCCCCCAGGTTCTCTATGGCTACACCTTC
CDR3 protein: CSATPQVLYGYTF

D gene: -
clone size: -
V gene: TRBV11-2
J gene: TRBJ2-6
CDR3 DNA: TGTGCCAGCAGCCCCATGATCGGGGCCAACGTCCTGACTTTC
CDR3 protein: CASSPMIGANVLTF

D gene: TRBD1
clone size: -
V gene: TRBV7-3
J gene: TRBJ2-2
CDR3 DNA: TGTGCCAGCAGCAGGGGACAGGGGAAATCCGGGGAGCTGTTTTTT
CDR3 protein: CASSRGQGKSGELFF

D gene: -
clone size: many
V gene: TRBV9
J gene: TRBJ2-7
CDR3 DNA: TGTGCCAGCAGCGTACTCGGGGCGGGAGAGCAGTACTTC
CDR3 protein: CASSVLGAGEQYF

D gene: TRBD1
clone size: -
V gene: TRBV5-1
J gene: TRBJ2-2
CDR3 DNA: TGCGCCAGCAGCTTTACAGGGGGTACCGGGGAGCTGTTTTTT
CDR3 protein: CASSFTGGTGELFF

D gene: TRBD2
clone size: many
V gene: TRBV20-1
J gene: TRBJ2-1
CDR3 DNA: TGCAGTGGGAGAAGGGTAGCGGGGGGGCCTGAGCAGTTCTTC
CDR3 protein: CSGRRVAGGPEQFF

D gene: -
clone size: -
V gene: TRBV5-5
J gene: TRBJ1-5
CDR3 DNA: TGTGCCAGCAGCCCTGGAAATCGGGGCAATCAGCCCCAGCATTTT
CDR3 protein: CASSPGNRGNQPQHF